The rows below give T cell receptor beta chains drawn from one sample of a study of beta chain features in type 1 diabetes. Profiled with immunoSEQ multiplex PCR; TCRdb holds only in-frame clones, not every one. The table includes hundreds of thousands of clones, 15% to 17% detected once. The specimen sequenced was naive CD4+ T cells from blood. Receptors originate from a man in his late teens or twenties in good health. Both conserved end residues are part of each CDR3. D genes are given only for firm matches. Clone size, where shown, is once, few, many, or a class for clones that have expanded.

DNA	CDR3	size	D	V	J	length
TGTGCCAACTCGACCTGGGGAGGGTCAGAGACCCAGTACTTC	CANSTWGGSETQYF	few	TRBD2	TRBV28	TRBJ2-5	14
TGTGCCAGCAGTGCCTTCCTAGCGGGGGGAGGAGAGACCCAGTACTTC	CASSAFLAGGGETQYF	few	TRBD2	TRBV5-4	TRBJ2-5	16
TGTGCCAGCAGCTTAGGGCCTCGGGGCTCCTACAATGAGCAGTTCTTC	CASSLGPRGSYNEQFF	NA	NA	TRBV7-3	TRBJ2-1	16
TGTGCCACCGGCAAGGGACTAAACACAGATACGCAGTATTTT	CATGKGLNTDTQYF	few	TRBD2	TRBV19	TRBJ2-3	14
TGTGCCAGCAGCTTAGAGGGCAGGGGTCGGGGCTACACCTTC	CASSLEGRGRGYTF	few	NA	TRBV7-9	TRBJ1-2	14
TGTGCCAGCAGCACAGGGGGTAAAGTAGGGACCCAGTACTTC	CASSTGGKVGTQYF	NA	TRBD1	TRBV2	TRBJ2-5	14
TGCGCCAGCAGCTTGGGAGGTCGCTCCTACGAGCAGTACTTC	CASSLGGRSYEQYF	few	NA	TRBV5-1	TRBJ2-7	14
TGTGCCAGCTCATACGGGACAGCGAACACCGGGGAGCTGTTTTTT	CASSYGTANTGELFF	NA	TRBD1	TRBV18	TRBJ2-2	15
TGTGCCAGCAGCCTCACGAGTAGCAATCAGCCCCAGCATTTT	CASSLTSSNQPQHF	NA	NA	TRBV7-9	TRBJ1-5	14
TGTGCCAGCATTCGGACAGGGGGCTACACTGAAGCTTTCTTT	CASIRTGGYTEAFF	NA	TRBD1	TRBV2	TRBJ1-1	14
TGCAGCGTTGTTTCCAACGGGCACAAAAACATTCAGTACTTC	CSVVSNGHKNIQYF	few	NA	TRBV29-1	TRBJ2-4	14
TGTGCCAGCAGCTCCCGATTAGACATGAACACTGAAGCTTTCTTT	CASSSRLDMNTEAFF	NA	NA	TRBV7-8	TRBJ1-1	15
TGTGCCAGCAGCCCACGACAGGGAACGAGGCACGAGCAGTACTTC	CASSPRQGTRHEQYF	NA	TRBD1	TRBV5-4	TRBJ2-7	15
TGTGCCAGCAGCCACGACCAGCGGAACACTGAAGCTTTCTTT	CASSHDQRNTEAFF	NA	NA	TRBV14	TRBJ1-1	14
TGTGCCAGCAGTTTTAGTAACGCCGGAGGCACTGAAGCTTTCTTT	CASSFSNAGGTEAFF	few	NA	TRBV27	TRBJ1-1	15
TGTGCCAGCAGCGTAGGATTGCAGGGCCTCTCTGGAAACACCATATATTTT	CASSVGLQGLSGNTIYF	NA	NA	TRBV9	TRBJ1-3	17